The 7 T cell receptor beta chains below come from one sample, sequenced in a study of blood T cell repertoires in COVID-19. Clones were read by immunoSEQ multiplex PCR, and TCRdb kept only the in-frame ones, dropping some. The table includes tens of thousands of clones, roughly 85% detected once. Sequencing was performed on peripheral blood. The receptors were sampled from a human donor in a cohort sampled during active COVID-19.

This chain links TRBV12-3 or TRBV12-4 with TRBJ1-2; unclear D gene. This CDR3 has 13 amino acids. Trimming cost V 7 bases and J 5 bases, with 14 bases left between them. Written as DNA, the CDR3 is TGTGCCAGCACCAGAGGTAGATCTTATGGCTACACCTTC. It yields the protein CASTRGRSYGYTF.

The rearrangement joins TRBV7-9 to TRBJ2-3; 12 bases agree with TRBD1. The CDR3 consists of 18 residues. Germline CDR1 SEHNR, CDR2 FQNEAQ (reference sequence). J lost 3 bases, V lost 5 bases, and 12 bases had no gene match. CDR3: CASSPAGTGGERTDTQYF. CDR3 nucleotides: TGTGCCAGCAGCCCCGCCGGGACAGGGGGCGAGAGGACAGATACGCAGTATTTT.

This clone came up once. This chain connects TRBV3-1 (or the pseudogene TRBV3-2) to TRBJ1-2, with D uncertain. The CDR3 sequence is 14 residues long. Germline CDR1 and CDR2: LGHDT and YNNKEL (reference sequence). Trimming removed 2 bases from V and 3 bases from J, with 10 bases in between. The CDR3 is CASSQLDKYYGYTF. The CDR3 region has the DNA TGTGCCAGCAGCCAACTCGACAAGTACTATGGCTACACCTTC.

This chain connects TRBV2 to TRBJ1-1; 8 bases are shared with TRBD1. With V trimmed by 7 bases and J by 1 base, 2 bases remained unmatched. The CDR3 is 13 residues long. Germline loops: CDR1 SNHLY, CDR2 FYNNEI. CDR3 amino acids: CASTGQGNTEAFF. In nucleotides, the CDR3 is TGTGCCAGCACCGGACAGGGGAACACTGAAGCTTTCTTT. Full variable domain (outside the CDR3, taken from reference TRBV2 and TRBJ1-1): EPEVTQTPSHQVTQMGQEVILRCVPISNHLYFYWYRQILGQKVEFLVSFYNNEISEKSEIFDDQFSVERPDGSNFTLKIRSTKLEDSAMYFCASTGQGNTEAFFGQGTRLTVV.

This clone was recorded only once. The V call is TRBV19, the J call TRBJ2-2; 8 nucleotides agree with TRBD1. The CDR3 consists of 17 residues. J was trimmed by 2 bases and V by 2 bases; bases with no gene match: 7. Germline-derived CDR1 and CDR2 are LNHDA and SQIVND (reference sequence). For the CDR3, the DNA is TGTGCCAGTAGTATACGGGACAGGTTACCTAACACCGGGGAGCTGTTTTTT. It specifies CASSIRDRLPNTGELFF.

This chain uses TRBV10-3 with TRBJ2-1; 14 nucleotides align to TRBD2. Germline-derived CDR1 and CDR2 are ENHRY and SYGVKD. The CDR3 spans 14 residues. V was clipped by 6 bases and J by 8 bases; unmatched bases: 3. CDR3 DNA: TGTGCCATCAGGGGGACTAGCGGGGGTTATGAGCAGTTCTTC. It yields the protein CAIRGTSGGYEQFF.

The CDR3 DNA is TGTGCCAGCAGGCTCCCGGACAGAGGGGAAAAACTGTTTTTT. This translates into CASRLPDRGEKLFF. This chain uses TRBV28 with TRBJ1-4; D possibly corresponds to TRBD1 (6 bases). Germline loops: CDR1 MDHEN, CDR2 SYDVKM. The CDR3 is 14 residues long. V was pared by 6 bases and J by 8 bases, with 16 bases between.